This is a list of T cell receptor beta chains from one sample in a study of blood T cell repertoires in COVID-19. Libraries were prepared by immunoSEQ multiplex PCR; TCRdb keeps only in-frame clonotypes and omits some of them. Among 150,000 to 200,000 clones listed, 85% to 90% were seen once. The sequenced material came from peripheral blood. These receptors were obtained from a woman at least 80 years old in a cohort sampled during active or convalescent COVID-19. The CDR3 runs from the conserved cysteine through the conserved F or W. D genes are given only for firm matches. Clone size is given for some rows only: seen once, a few or many times, or a class if the clone is expanded.

clone_size j_call v_call d_call cdr3_nt cdr3_aa
. TRBJ1-4 TRBV9 . TGTGCCAGCAGCGAAGGACAGAGGAATGAAAAACTGTTTTTT CASSEGQRNEKLFF
. TRBJ2-1 TRBV6-6 . TGTGCCAGCAGTTACGAACAGGGAGTCCGCTACAATGAGCAGTTCTTC CASSYEQGVRYNEQFF
. TRBJ2-7 TRBV10-3 TRBD1 TGTGCCATCAGGATGACAGGGGGACAGGGGGACCTCGAGCAGTACTTC CAIRMTGGQGDLEQYF
. TRBJ2-2 TRBV16 . TGTGCCAGCAGCCCGGAGTTTACCGGGGAGCTGTTTTTT CASSPEFTGELFF
. TRBJ2-5 TRBV5-1 . TGCGCCAGCAGCGGCTTGGTTGAGACCCAGTACTTC CASSGLVETQYF
. TRBJ1-1 TRBV10-2 . TGCGCCAGCAGGGACAGTTCAACTGAAGCTTTCTTT CASRDSSTEAFF
. TRBJ2-3 TRBV5-1 . TGCGCCAGCAGCTTGGGGGACATAGTTTCAGATACGCAGTATTTT CASSLGDIVSDTQYF
. TRBJ2-3 TRBV4-1 . TGCGCCAGCAGCCGGGGCGGGGGCGCAGATACGCAGTATTTT CASSRGGGADTQYF
. TRBJ1-5 TRBV6-5 . TGTGCCAGCGGTCAGTTAATTGGGGCTCAGCCCCAGCATTTT CASGQLIGAQPQHF
. TRBJ2-3 TRBV20-1 TRBD2 TGCAGTGCTAGTGAGGTAGCGGGGGACACAGATACGCAGTATTTT CSASEVAGDTDTQYF
. TRBJ2-1 TRBV11-3 . TGTGCCAGCAGCCAGATAGGGGATGAGCAGTTCTTC CASSQIGDEQFF
. TRBJ1-1 TRBV7-2 TRBD1 TGTGCCAGCAGCGGGGACAGGGCTGTTCTTGAAGCTTTCTTT CASSGDRAVLEAFF
few TRBJ2-3 TRBV4-1 TRBD2 TGCGCCAGCAGCCGAGGGACTAGCGGAGTACCGGTTTTTACGCAGTATTTT CASSRGTSGVPVFTQYF
. TRBJ2-1 TRBV5-5 . TGTGCCAGCAGCTTGGCCCCAGGGGCGGGTTACAATGAGCAGTTCTTC CASSLAPGAGYNEQFF
. TRBJ2-5 TRBV6-2/TRBV6-3 TRBD2 TGTGCCAGCAGTTTTGGCGGGGGGCCGACCCAGTACTTC CASSFGGGPTQYF
. TRBJ1-5 TRBV5-1 TRBD1 TGCGCCAGCAGCAGGGACAGTTCAAGCAATCAGCCCCAGCATTTT CASSRDSSSNQPQHF
. TRBJ2-1 TRBV5-4 TRBD2 TGTGCCAGCAGCTTGGGGGGATTAGCGGGAGGTGAGCAGTTCTTC CASSLGGLAGGEQFF
. TRBJ1-2 TRBV18 . TGTGCCAGCTCACCAGACATCATTGGTCAGTATGGCTACACCTTC CASSPDIIGQYGYTF
few TRBJ1-2 TRBV6-1 . TGTGCCAGCAGTGAAGAGGGGTCCCCCAACTATGGCTACACCTTC CASSEEGSPNYGYTF
. TRBJ2-2 TRBV25-1 . TGTGCCAGCAGTGAATTTTTAACATCGGGGGAGCTGTTTTTT CASSEFLTSGELFF
. TRBJ1-4 TRBV15 TRBD1 TGTGCCACCAGCGGAAGGGGGCAGGGGACTGAAAAACTGTTTTTT CATSGRGQGTEKLFF
. TRBJ2-7 TRBV19 . TGTGCCAGTAGTATGGGTGAGGTGAGGGCCCACTACGAGCAGTACTTC CASSMGEVRAHYEQYF
. TRBJ2-1 TRBV6-5 TRBD1 TGTGCCAGCAGCGCGAGGGACAGGGGGGGCGATGAGCAGTTCTTC CASSARDRGGDEQFF
once TRBJ1-2 TRBV3-1/TRBV3-2 TRBD1 TGTGCCAGCACCCTCGACAGGGGCGACTATGGCTACACCTTC CASTLDRGDYGYTF